This T cell receptor (beta chain) was identified during a study of T-cell memory formation after mild COVID-19. On the study more broadly: TCR clusters largely stayed donor specific. The study's findings and limits: Contracting CD4+ clones lay largely in CM and EM, with CD8+ ones residing in EMRA. Pre-infection memory held some responding clones, suggesting pre-existing cross-reactive T cells responded.

This clonotype was detected only a few times. What it binds is unknown. Germline lookup yields CDR1 KGHDR and CDR2 SFDVKD. The CDR3 covers 14 residues. V shed 4 bases and J shed 6 bases, with 12 bases lying between them. Sample barcodes and UMIs were carried by the TCR alpha and TCR beta cDNA libraries that 5'RACE generated with constant-segment primers. MiXCR was run by TCRdb on the 5' RACE reads, yielding one entry per CDR3 protein. The sample shows around 210,000 distinct CDR3 sequences, around 9.5% of them seen only once. This clonotype was obtained from a man aged 18 to 30 who had mild COVID-19 (a few samples of this study predate the infection). Cell type and time point are not known. This chain uses TRBV24-1 with TRBJ2-1; D not certain. The sample comprised PBMCs or a T cell subset sorted from them (not recorded which). This CDR3 reads CATSDSPSRNEQFF. CDR3 bases: TGTGCCACCAGTGACTCGCCCAGTCGCAATGAGCAGTTCTTC.